The 12 T cell receptor beta chains below were found in one sample sequenced in a study of T cell responses to AZD1222 COVID-19 vaccine. The data were produced by immunoSEQ multiplex PCR, yet TCRdb's version contains in-frame clones alone and is incomplete. The data show around 100,000 clones, about 93% seen once. The starting material was peripheral blood, obtained on day 0 of AZD1222 vaccination. The source is an adult in good health.

The CDR3 DNA sequence: TGTGCCAGTAGTGACTGGGCCGGGGAGCTGTTTTTT. Translating it yields CASSDWAGELFF. The rearrangement uses TRBV19 and TRBJ2-2; D remains unclear. Deletions cut 5 bases from V and 6 bases from J, with 7 bases between. Germline V lookup: CDR1 LNHDA, CDR2 SQIVND (reference sequence). The CDR3 length is 12 residues. The full variable domain, completed using reference TRBV19 and TRBJ2-2, is DGGITQSPKYLFRKEGQNVTLSCEQNLNHDAMYWYRQDPGQGLRLIYYSQIVNDFQKGDIAEGYSVSREKKESFPLTVTSAQKNPTAFYLCASSDWAGELFFGEGSRLTVL.

This sequence joins TRBV11-2 and TRBJ1-4; 8 nucleotides align to TRBD1. This CDR3 is built from 14 residues. Germline loops: CDR1 SGHAT, CDR2 FQNNGV. Trimming took 5 bases from V and 7 from J; bases not matched to a gene: 6. CDR3 region: CASSLDRVIEKLFF. The CDR3 DNA reads TGTGCCAGCAGCCTGGACAGGGTGATTGAAAAACTGTTTTTT.

The chain uses TRBV30 and TRBJ2-7; D unclear. V was cut by 6 bases and J by 0 bases, with 15 bases left in between. This CDR3 region has 14 residues. The germline V gene has CDR1 GTSNPN and CDR2 SVGIG (reference sequence). In DNA form, the CDR3 reads TGTGCCTGCATAACCACCCGTTTCTCCTACGAGCAGTACTTC. This codes for CACITTRFSYEQYF. Full variable domain (remainder filled in from reference TRBV30 and TRBJ2-7): SQTIHQWPATLVQPVGSPLSLECTVEGTSNPNLYWYRQAAGRGLQLLFYSVGIGQISSEVPQNLSASRPQDRQFILSSKKLLLSDSGFYLCACITTRFSYEQYFGPGTRLTVT.

The chain uses TRBV9 and TRBJ2-7; D assignment may be TRBD1 or TRBD2 (5 bases each). The CDR3 runs 13 residues. The V gene lost 0 bases and the J gene lost 7 bases, with 11 bases spanning the gap. CDR1 SGDLS and CDR2 YYNGEE come from the germline V gene. CDR3 region: CASSVEVWGEQYF. The CDR3 DNA follows: TGTGCCAGCAGCGTAGAGGTCTGGGGGGAGCAGTACTTC.

V usage is TRBV4-1 and J usage is TRBJ1-3, with 9 bases that match TRBD1. After removal of 5 bases from V and 3 bases from J, the junction contained 8 bases not matched to a gene. The CDR3 runs to 16 residues. CDR1 is MGHRA, CDR2 YSYEKL, per germline. The CDR3 nucleotides are TGCGCCAGCAGCGGGCAGACAGGGGGGAATGGAAACACCATATATTTT. Translating gives CASSGQTGGNGNTIYF.

V gene TRBV28 combines with J gene TRBJ1-1; D remains unclear. Trimming took off 2 bases at V and 8 bases at J, with 15 bases between the two ends. The CDR3 runs to 14 residues. Germline V gene lookup returns CDR1 MDHEN and CDR2 SYDVKM. The CDR3 reads CASSLPIGLREAFF. CDR3 coding DNA: TGTGCCAGCAGTTTACCGATTGGGCTGAGGGAAGCTTTCTTT.

The gene calls are TRBV19 and TRBJ2-1, with 8 bases fitting TRBD2. From germline, CDR1 is LNHDA and CDR2 SQIVND (reference sequence). The CDR3 consists of 15 residues. With V trimmed by 9 bases and J by 1 base, 8 bases remained unmatched. The DNA of the CDR3 is TGTGCCAGCACTCCGGTAGCGGGATCCTACAATGAGCAGTTCTTC. This sequence encodes CASTPVAGSYNEQFF.

The chain is built from TRBV9 and TRBJ2-2, with D maybe TRBD2 (5 bases). This CDR3 contains 16 residues. Germline CDR1 and CDR2: SGDLS and YYNGEE. Trimming took 0 bases from V and 3 from J, leaving 12 bases between them. CDR3 region: CASSVGGELYTGELFF. The CDR3 DNA follows: TGTGCCAGCAGCGTAGGTGGGGAGCTTTACACCGGGGAGCTGTTTTTT. Full variable domain (outside the CDR3, taken from reference TRBV9 and TRBJ2-2): DSGVTQTPKHLITATGQRVTLRCSPRSGDLSVYWYQQSLDQGLQFLIQYYNGEERAKGNILERFSAQQFPDLHSELNLSSLELGDSALYFCASSVGGELYTGELFFGEGSRLTVL.

The chain is built from TRBV10-1 and TRBJ2-1; TRBD1 matches 10 bases. Germline trimming cut 10 bases from V and 10 bases from J; bases unmatched to any gene: 16. The CDR3 totals 15 residues. Per germline, CDR1 WNHNN and CDR2 SYGVQD (reference sequence). The CDR3 nucleotides are TGCGCCACTAGCCGGGGACAGGGGCCCGTCGGGGAGCAGTTCTTC. This gives the protein CATSRGQGPVGEQFF.

The DNA of the CDR3 is TGTGCCAGCAGTTACTCCGGTGAAGTCACTGAAGCTTTCTTT. Translating it yields CASSYSGEVTEAFF. The chain is built from TRBV6-5 and TRBJ1-1; D not resolved. The CDR3 sequence is 14 residues long. V was shortened by 0 bases and J by 4 bases, with 9 bases between the two germline ends. Germline V gene data show CDR1 as MNHEY and CDR2 as SVGAGI.

The CDR3 DNA reads as TGTGCCAGCAGGATACAGGGTAACACTGAAGCTTTCTTT. Translating gives CASRIQGNTEAFF. This chain links TRBV28 with TRBJ1-1; tentative D call: TRBD1 (6 bases). The V gene lost 6 bases and the J gene lost 2 bases, with 10 bases spanning the gap. CDR3 size: 13 residues. Germline lookup yields CDR1 MDHEN and CDR2 SYDVKM.

The rearrangement links TRBV7-2 to TRBJ2-1; the match to TRBD2 covers 8 bases. CDR3 size: 17 residues. The germline CDR1 and CDR2 sequences are SGHTA and FQGNSA. V lost 6 bases and J lost 5; bases outside the gene matches: 15. The CDR3 DNA follows: TGTGCCAGCAGGCGCAACACTTATAGCGGGGATCACAATGAGCAGTTCTTC. It is translated as CASRRNTYSGDHNEQFF. The entire variable domain, with the rest obtained from reference TRBV7-2 and TRBJ2-1, is as follows: GAGVSQSPSNKVTEKGKDVELRCDPISGHTALYWYRQSLGQGLEFLIYFQGNSAPDKSGLPSDRFSAERTGGSVSTLTIQRTQQEDSAVYLCASRRNTYSGDHNEQFFGPGTRLTVL.